This T cell receptor (beta chain) originates from a study of cytomegalovirus exposure and HLA in healthy donors. Study overall: The study's early data release held tens of millions of unique TCRs from HLA-typed donors. Study-level findings and limits: Cytomegalovirus status was reportedly diagnosed by the classifier with high sensitivity and specificity. An analysis that came later showed most CMV-associated TCR beta chains appearing HLA-restricted. Most TCR beta V segments were productive about 87% or about 30% of the time in an earlier analysis.

13 Jbeta primers and 60 Vbeta primers were used for the PCR. The data were produced by immunoSEQ multiplex PCR, yet TCRdb's version contains in-frame clones alone and is incomplete. The sample has about 72,000 clones. Germline trimming cut 3 bases from V and 5 bases from J; bases unmatched to any gene: 5. The CDR3 consists of 14 residues. Looked up from germline, CDR1 is SQVTM and CDR2 is ANQGSEA. As concerns this clone: What it binds is unknown.

Material: PBMCs. The chain has TRBV29-1 and TRBJ2-1, with 9 positions matching TRBD2. The TCR sequence derives from a man between 35 and 55 years old in good health and CMV-seronegative. The CDR3 is CSVDWLAGNNEQFF. CDR3 DNA sequence: TGCAGCGTTGATTGGCTAGCGGGGAACAATGAGCAGTTCTTC.